This TCR beta chain was captured in a study of T cell changes during pregnancy in multiple sclerosis. The table came from immunoSEQ multiplex PCR; TCRdb's copy has only in-frame clones and leaves some out. The table includes 39,000 or so clones, about 94% detected once. CDR3 length: 14 residues. V lost 4 bases, J lost 3 bases, and 5 bases stayed unmatched. Looked up from germline, CDR1 is SNHLY and CDR2 is FYNNEI. The receptor's source is a female donor with multiple sclerosis, enrolled in a pregnancy study. The gene calls are TRBV2 and TRBJ2-7; TRBD1 matches at 8 bases. The sequenced sample was CD8+ T cells from peripheral blood mononuclear cells, obtained in the third trimester of pregnancy. CDR3 amino acids: CASSVGTGDYEQYF. The CDR3, as DNA: TGTGCCAGCAGTGTAGGGACAGGTGACTACGAGCAGTACTTC. The variable domain in full, with the rest retrieved from reference TRBV2 and TRBJ2-7, is EPEVTQTPSHQVTQMGQEVILRCVPISNHLYFYWYRQILGQKVEFLVSFYNNEISEKSEIFDDQFSVERPDGSNFTLKIRSTKLEDSAMYFCASSVGTGDYEQYFGPGTRLTVT.